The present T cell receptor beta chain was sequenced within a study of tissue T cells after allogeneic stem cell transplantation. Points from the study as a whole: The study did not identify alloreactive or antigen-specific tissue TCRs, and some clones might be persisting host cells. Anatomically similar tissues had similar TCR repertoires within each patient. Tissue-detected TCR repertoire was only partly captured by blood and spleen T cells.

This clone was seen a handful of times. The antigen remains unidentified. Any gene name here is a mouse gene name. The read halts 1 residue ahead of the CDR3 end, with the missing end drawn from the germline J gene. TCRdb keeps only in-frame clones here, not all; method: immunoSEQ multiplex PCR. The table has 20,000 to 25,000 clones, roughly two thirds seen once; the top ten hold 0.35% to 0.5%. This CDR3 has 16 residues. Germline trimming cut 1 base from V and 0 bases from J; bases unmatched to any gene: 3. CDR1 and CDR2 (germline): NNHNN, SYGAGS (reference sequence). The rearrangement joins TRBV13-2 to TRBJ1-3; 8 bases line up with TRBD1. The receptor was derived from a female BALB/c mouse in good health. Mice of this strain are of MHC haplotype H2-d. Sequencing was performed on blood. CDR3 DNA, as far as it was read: TGTGCCAGCGGTGATAACAGGGGGTATTCTGGAAATACGCTCTAT. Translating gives CASGDNRGYSGNTLY. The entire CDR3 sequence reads CASGDNRGYSGNTLYF.